This T cell receptor (beta chain) was retrieved from a study of blood T cells in healthy people across ages. Overall study findings and caveats: The unknown donor CMV status may have confounded expanded clonotype changes.

Every donor contributed roughly 10 milliliters of peripheral blood by blood draw. It was with a sample-barcoded 5' primer and a J-beta primer mix that a second PCR of about 6 to 11 cycles was run. In TCRdb, the 5' RACE reads were re-called with MiXCR into one record per CDR3 protein. The profile shows under 1,000,000 distinct CDR3 sequences, about 45% of them singletons. Concerning this clonotype itself: The antigen remains unidentified.

This CDR3 spans 18 amino acids. CDR1 and CDR2 (germline): SQVTM, ANQGSEA. Deletions cut 4 bases from V and 0 bases from J, with 24 bases between. The chain links TRBV29-1 to TRBJ1-1; D might be TRBD1 (6 bases). Source material: blood. This TCR came from an elderly man in good health. DNA for the CDR3: TGCAGCGTTGTGGGGGCTAGGGACACTCACTCTCTGAACACTGAAGCTTTCTTT. Amino acids: CSVVGARDTHSLNTEAFF.